The clone carrying this T cell receptor (beta chain) was found a few times. The entry originates in a study of blood T cell repertoires in COVID-19. Across the whole study: Sites in the United States, Italy and Spain provided acute and convalescent COVID-19 samples. Sources were T cells, B-cell-depleted T cells, or PBMCs; the material itself was cDNA or gDNA.

This CDR3 region has 13 residues. V lost 4 bases, J lost 5 bases, and 10 bases lay in between. Germline CDR1 MNHEY, CDR2 SMNVEV (reference sequence). Per the authors' pipeline: Reference gene primer amplification in the assay estimated nucleated cell counts. Clones were read by immunoSEQ multiplex PCR, and TCRdb kept only the in-frame ones, dropping some. From that table come the V and J calls and clone size; the DNA was used to work out D and trimming. This sample has under 100,000 clones, with almost 85% found just once. The sequenced material came from peripheral blood. The receptor was isolated from a man aged 55 to 70 with acute or convalescent COVID-19. The J gene is TRBJ2-3, the V gene TRBV27; maybe TRBD1 (5 bases). The CDR3 DNA reads TGTGCCAGCAGTTCCAGGGAAGGAGATACGCAGTATTTT. Protein sequence: CASSSREGDTQYF.